These T cell receptor beta chains were read from a single sample in a study of blood T cell repertoires in COVID-19. Libraries were prepared by immunoSEQ multiplex PCR; TCRdb keeps only in-frame clonotypes and omits some of them. Counted here are roughly 71,000 clones, 80% to 90% occurring once; the ten biggest clones make up roughly 2%. The sequencing input was peripheral blood. These receptors were taken from a man aged 25 to 40 with acute or convalescent COVID-19. The CDR3 runs from the conserved cysteine through the conserved F or W. A D gene is named only where the DNA matches it firmly. Rows may omit the clone size; those that give it use once, few, many or a size class.

j_gene | abundance | d_gene | v_gene | CDR3aa | CDR3nt
TRBJ2-3 | NA | NA | TRBV18 | CASSPPSKGGPDTQYF | TGTGCCAGCTCACCACCTAGTAAGGGGGGGCCAGATACGCAGTATTTT
TRBJ2-1 | NA | NA | TRBV5-1 | CASSWGRAYNEQFF | TGCGCCAGCAGCTGGGGCCGGGCTTACAATGAGCAGTTCTTC
TRBJ1-2 | NA | NA | TRBV15 | CATSGGQHYGYTF | TGTGCCACCAGCGGGGGCCAGCACTATGGCTACACCTTC
TRBJ1-1 | NA | NA | TRBV6-5 | CASSLNGQSTEAFF | TGTGCCAGCAGCCTTAACGGACAGAGCACTGAAGCTTTCTTT
TRBJ1-1 | few | NA | TRBV4-3 | CASSPHTPGRGVITEAFF | TGCGCCAGCAGCCCTCACACCCCAGGCAGGGGCGTCATCACTGAAGCTTTCTTT
TRBJ2-1 | NA | NA | TRBV5-4 | CASSARQGGDEQFF | TGTGCCAGCAGCGCCCGACAGGGAGGTGATGAGCAGTTCTTC
TRBJ1-2 | NA | NA | TRBV27 | CASRPLGAGGYTF | TGTGCCAGCAGGCCCTTGGGGGCGGGCGGCTACACCTTC
TRBJ2-7 | NA | NA | TRBV27 | CASSPTPYKDSSYEQYF | TGTGCCAGCAGTCCTACCCCCTATAAAGACAGCAGCTACGAGCAGTACTTC
TRBJ2-1 | NA | TRBD1 | TRBV10-3 | CALGQGATNEQFF | TGTGCCCTCGGTCAGGGGGCAACGAATGAGCAGTTCTTC
TRBJ2-7 | NA | TRBD1 | TRBV7-6 | CASSIGTGDRSYEQYF | TGTGCCAGCAGCATCGGGACAGGGGATCGGTCCTACGAGCAGTACTTC
TRBJ1-1 | NA | NA | TRBV7-9 | CATLNGQMNTEAFF | TGTGCCACTCTAAACGGACAGATGAACACTGAAGCTTTCTTT
TRBJ1-2 | NA | NA | TRBV20-1 | CSASRQATIYGYTF | TGCAGTGCTAGTAGACAGGCGACTATCTATGGCTACACCTTC
TRBJ1-2 | NA | NA | TRBV11-2 | CASSLDPGSYGYTF | TGTGCCAGCAGCTTAGATCCTGGCAGCTATGGCTACACCTTC
TRBJ1-1 | NA | NA | TRBV11-3 | CASSLTGNTEAFF | TGTGCCAGCAGCTTAACAGGGAACACTGAAGCTTTCTTT
TRBJ2-7 | NA | TRBD1 | TRBV27 | CASSPLGTGAYEQYF | TGTGCCAGCAGTCCGCTCGGGACAGGTGCCTACGAGCAGTACTTC
TRBJ1-1 | NA | NA | TRBV6-5 | CASSSVWQNTEAFF | TGTGCCAGCAGTTCCGTGTGGCAGAACACTGAAGCTTTCTTT
TRBJ2-1 | NA | TRBD2 | TRBV5-8 | CASSPWTSGVINEQFF | TGTGCCAGCAGCCCATGGACTAGCGGGGTAATTAATGAGCAGTTCTTC
TRBJ2-3 | NA | NA | TRBV18 | CASSPNGGDTDTQYF | TGTGCCAGCTCACCAAACGGGGGAGACACAGATACGCAGTATTTT
TRBJ1-2 | NA | NA | TRBV29-1 | CSVEDRDYYGYTF | TGCAGCGTTGAAGACCGTGACTACTATGGCTACACCTTC
TRBJ1-1 | NA | TRBD1 | TRBV11-2 | CASSRTGGASGLVYTEAFF | TGTGCCAGCAGTCGTACAGGGGGCGCATCGGGTTTGGTCTACACTGAAGCTTTCTTT
TRBJ2-6 | NA | TRBD1 | TRBV6-5 | CASTFDRVRHVLTF | TGTGCCAGCACCTTTGACAGGGTTCGACACGTCCTGACTTTC
TRBJ2-3 | NA | NA | TRBV7-9 | CASSLYLDTQYF | TGTGCCAGCAGCTTATATTTGGATACGCAGTATTTT
TRBJ1-2 | NA | TRBD1 | TRBV5-4 | CASSLKSSGTADGYTF | TGTGCCAGCAGCTTAAAATCCTCCGGGACAGCGGATGGCTACACCTTC
TRBJ1-2 | NA | NA | TRBV18 | CASSPSAGVTSYGYTF | TGTGCCAGCTCACCATCTGCAGGGGTCACATCCTATGGCTACACCTTC
TRBJ1-3 | NA | NA | TRBV3-1/TRBV3-2 | CASSQDRGVSGNTIYF | TGTGCCAGCAGCCAAGATCGGGGTGTTTCTGGAAACACCATATATTTT
TRBJ2-3 | NA | TRBD1 | TRBV19 | CASTQGARRTDTQYF | TGTGCCAGCACACAGGGGGCGCGTAGGACAGATACGCAGTATTTT
TRBJ2-3 | NA | TRBD2 | TRBV9 | CASSAGRGTDTQYF | TGTGCCAGCAGCGCGGGGCGGGGGACAGATACGCAGTATTTT
TRBJ1-4 | NA | NA | TRBV7-8 | CASSLAGTRMPQKLFF | TGTGCCAGCAGCTTAGCCGGGACAAGGATGCCCCAAAAACTGTTTTTT
TRBJ2-1 | NA | TRBD1 | TRBV18 | CASSPSVTGDNEQFF | TGTGCCAGCTCACCATCCGTCACAGGGGACAATGAGCAGTTCTTC
TRBJ2-2 | few | NA | TRBV19 | CASSIEGSYTGELFF | TGTGCCAGTAGTATTGAGGGCAGTTACACCGGGGAGCTGTTTTTT
TRBJ1-6 | NA | TRBD1 | TRBV5-1 | CASSQDRVVGSPLHF | TGCGCCAGCAGCCAGGACAGGGTCGTGGGTTCACCCCTCCACTTT